These 19 T cell receptor beta chains were sequenced from one sample in a study of spatial heterogeneity in lung cancer. TCRdb called the 5' RACE reads again in MiXCR, with one record for every CDR3 protein. The sample has about 3,900 distinct CDR3 sequences; approximately 4% are singletons. General study points: Tumors with more nonsynonymous mutations had more expanded intratumoral alpha and beta TCRs.

For these receptors, no antigen is known. Described time point: sample taken at primary tumor resection. The sample was lung tumor tissue, taken at surgery. These receptor sequences come from a male donor with early-stage non-small cell lung cancer.

This clonotype is deemed large. The V call is TRBV6-5, the J call TRBJ1-2, with TRBD1 matching over 7 bases. Germline trimming cut 6 bases from V and 4 bases from J; bases unmatched to any gene: 14. This CDR3 contains 16 residues. The V gene's germline CDR1 is MNHEY and CDR2 SVGAGI. The CDR3 loop reads CASSYGLTGAPYGYTF. The CDR3 coding sequence is TGTGCCAGCAGCTACGGCCTAACAGGGGCCCCCTATGGCTACACCTTC.

In its sample, this clonotype was seen many times. V and J are TRBV4-3 and TRBJ2-7, with D maybe TRBD2 (6 bases). Germline CDR1 is LGHNA and CDR2 is YSLEER. The CDR3 consists of 13 residues. V shed 8 bases and J shed 4 bases, with 15 bases lying between them. The chain's CDR3 is CASLGEARYEQYV. The CDR3 nucleotides read TGCGCCAGCTTGGGGGAGGCGCGGTACGAGCAGTACGTC.

This clonotype was observed at least ten times. This rearrangement joins TRBV12-3 or TRBV12-4 to TRBJ2-3; maybe TRBD1 (6 bases). CDR3 length equals 16 residues. Trimming shortened V by 5 bases and J by 13 bases, and 28 bases separated the two germline ends. The CDR3 sequence: CASSANLRPSTGIEYF. For the CDR3, the DNA is TGTGCCAGCAGTGCAAACCTTAGGCCATCAACAGGGATAGAGTATTTT.

This clonotype was seen repeatedly, ten times or more. This chain links TRBV5-1 with TRBJ2-5; 10 nucleotides match TRBD2. CDR3 length: 15 residues. Trimming took 3 bases from V and 5 from J; bases not matched to a gene: 7. Germline CDR1 is SGHRS and CDR2 is YFSETQ. CDR3 in DNA: TGCGCCAGCAGCTATCTAGCGGGAGAAACGGAGACCCAGTACTTC. This encodes CASSYLAGETETQYF.

The CDR3 sequence: CSARDRGPQGELFF. The CDR3 DNA sequence: TGCAGCGCCCGGGACAGGGGACCCCAAGGGGAGCTGTTTTTT. This chain uses TRBV29-1 with TRBJ2-2; 10 bases are shared with TRBD1. V lost 7 bases to trimming and J lost 8 bases; unmatched junction nucleotides: 10. Germline assignment: CDR1 SQVTM and CDR2 ANQGSEA. CDR3 size: 14 residues.

By share, this clonotype counts as medium-sized. The rearrangement joins TRBV5-4 to TRBJ2-5; 7 nucleotides align to TRBD1. This CDR3 has 14 amino acids. V was pared by 0 bases and J by 2 bases, with 1 base of the junction left unmatched. The germline CDR1 and CDR2 sequences are SGHNT and YYREEE (reference sequence). The CDR3 DNA follows: TGTGCCAGCAGCTTGGAACAGGGGCAAGAGACCCAGTACTTC. It is translated as CASSLEQGQETQYF.

In this sample, this clonotype is medium-sized. V gene TRBV10-3 combines with J gene TRBJ1-5; TRBD1 matches 10 bases. Germline-derived CDR1 and CDR2 are ENHRY and SYGVKD. CDR3 size: 17 residues. Germline trimming cut 0 bases from V and 6 bases from J; bases unmatched to any gene: 8. DNA of the CDR3: TGTGCCATCAGTGAGTCAGGGACAGGGGATTCTAGTCAGCCCCAGCATTTT. Translation gives CAISESGTGDSSQPQHF.

In its sample, this clonotype was seen many times. The J gene is TRBJ2-6, the V gene TRBV10-3, with D perhaps matching TRBD2 (5 bases). Germline V lookup: CDR1 ENHRY, CDR2 SYGVKD. The ends were cut back, 8 bases at V and 2 bases at J, with 7 bases in the middle. This CDR3 contains 13 residues. DNA of the CDR3: TGTGCCATCGCGGAGGCTGGGGCCAACGTCCTGACTTTC. Protein: CAIAEAGANVLTF.

This clonotype occurred many times. This chain joins TRBV20-1 and TRBJ2-3, with D tentatively TRBD2 (5 bases). This CDR3 region has 15 residues. The V end was cut by 0 bases, the J end by 1 base, with 11 bases between. Germline values: CDR1 DFQATT, CDR2 SNEGSKA (reference sequence). The CDR3 nucleotides are TGCAGTGCTAGAGAAGGTGGGAGTGGCACAGATACGCAGTATTTT. Translating it yields CSAREGGSGTDTQYF.

This clonotype rates as medium-sized. The rearrangement joins TRBV7-2 to TRBJ2-5, with D possibly TRBD1 on 7 matching bases. The CDR3 covers 12 residues. V was clipped by 6 bases and J by 5 bases, with 10 bases between them. From germline, CDR1 is SGHTA and CDR2 FQGNSA. CDR3 nucleotides: TGTGCCAGCAGGGCAGGGGGGGAGACCCAGTACTTC. As protein: CASRAGGETQYF. Full variable domain (missing parts from reference TRBV7-2 and TRBJ2-5): GAGVSQSPSNKVTEKGKDVELRCDPISGHTALYWYRQSLGQGLEFLIYFQGNSAPDKSGLPSDRFSAERTGGSVSTLTIQRTQQEDSAVYLCASRAGGETQYFGPGTRLLVL.

Many counts were recorded for this clonotype. The gene calls are TRBV19 and TRBJ2-7; D is uncertain. The CDR3 totals 13 residues. The germline gives CDR1 LNHDA, CDR2 SQIVND (reference sequence). V was cut by 6 bases and J by 5 bases, with 14 bases left in between. This CDR3 reads CASSWNLWDEQYF. The CDR3 nucleotides read TGTGCCAGTAGCTGGAACCTTTGGGACGAGCAGTACTTC.

In this sample, this clonotype turned up many times. The CDR3 reads CATSRSGLTETQYF. CDR3 nucleotides: TGTGCCACCAGCAGATCCGGCCTTACGGAGACCCAGTACTTC. This chain connects TRBV15 to TRBJ2-5, with D hard to call. Germline CDR1 reads LNHNV; CDR2 reads YYDKDF (reference sequence). The CDR3 sequence is 14 residues long. The ends were cut back, 2 bases at V and 5 bases at J, with 12 bases in the middle.

This clonotype was observed a handful of times. The rearrangement joins TRBV29-1 to TRBJ1-2; 7 bases match TRBD1. This CDR3 is built from 16 residues. V trimming: 2 bases; J trimming: 4 bases; junction bases outside the gene matches: 13. In germline, CDR1 is SQVTM, CDR2 ANQGSEA. The CDR3 coding sequence is TGCAGCGTTGAAACAGGGCCAGGGGGTACGATCTATGGCTACACCTTC. Translating it yields CSVETGPGGTIYGYTF.

Sample share makes this clonotype medium-sized. The J gene is TRBJ1-2, the V gene TRBV7-2, with D maybe TRBD1 (5 bases). V lost 5 bases to trimming and J lost 4 bases, with 17 bases between them. Germline V gene lookup returns CDR1 SGHTA and CDR2 FQGNSA. CDR3 size: 15 residues. CDR3 DNA: TGTGCCAGCAGCCCTGACAGCGCCCTTGTCTATGGCTACACCTTC. Translated: CASSPDSALVYGYTF.

Judged by abundance, this clonotype is medium-sized. The chain uses TRBV20-1 and TRBJ2-7, with TRBD2 as a possible D gene (5 bases). V shed 5 bases and J shed 7 bases, with 12 bases lying between them. The CDR3 totals 11 residues. Germline CDR1 reads DFQATT; CDR2 reads SNEGSKA (reference sequence). As DNA, the CDR3 is TGCAGTGCTTCGACAACGGGGGAGCAGTACTTC. Residues: CSASTTGEQYF.

By share, this clonotype counts as medium-sized (0.01 to 0.1%). This sequence joins TRBV5-1 and TRBJ2-5; D unclear. Trimming stripped 3 bases from V and 9 bases from J, with 15 bases between. Per germline, CDR1 SGHRS and CDR2 YFSETQ. This CDR3 spans 13 amino acids. CDR3 in amino acids: CASSSGVAAAQYF. The CDR3 DNA sequence: TGCGCCAGCAGCTCTGGCGTCGCTGCGGCCCAGTACTTC.

This clonotype ranks as medium-sized. This chain connects TRBV4-1 to TRBJ1-4; D is undetermined. Trimming took off 4 bases at V and 3 bases at J, with 12 bases between the two ends. CDR3 length: 15 amino acids. The germline CDR1 and CDR2 sequences are MGHRA and YSYEKL. CDR3 residues: CASSPPTASNEKLFF. The CDR3 DNA follows: TGCGCCAGCAGCCCACCCACAGCGTCTAATGAAAAACTGTTTTTT.

There are many counts of this clonotype. The V and J genes are TRBV18 and TRBJ2-1, with D unclear. The V end was cut by 3 bases, the J end by 4 bases, with 4 bases between. Germline V gives CDR1 KGHSH, CDR2 LQKENI. There are 12 residues in the CDR3. In nucleotides, the CDR3 is TGTGCCAGCTCACCCGGATACAATGAGCAGTTCTTC. Its protein is CASSPGYNEQFF.

In its sample, this clonotype ranks as medium-sized. The chain uses TRBV7-2 and TRBJ2-1, with a weak D call TRBD2 (5 bases). V lost 5 bases and J lost 8, with 16 bases in between. Germline values: CDR1 SGHTA, CDR2 FQGNSA. The CDR3 spans 14 residues. The CDR3 nucleotides read TGTGCCAGCAGCCCCCGAGGAGGCCGAGATGAGCAGTTCTTC. This translates into CASSPRGGRDEQFF.